The 27 T cell receptor beta chains given below trace back to one sample, sequenced in a study of blood T cell repertoires in COVID-19. Sequenced by immunoSEQ multiplex PCR; TCRdb stores in-frame clones only, minus some. The sample holds about 240,000 clones, about 87% seen once. Input material: peripheral blood. All receptors derive from a woman aged 70 to 79 with active or convalescent COVID-19.

This clone showed up just once. This sequence joins TRBV12-3 or TRBV12-4 and TRBJ1-2; 11 bases match TRBD1. The CDR3 consists of 12 residues. V dropped 5 bases and J dropped 8; count of bases not matched to a gene: 1. This CDR3 reads CASSGQGAGYTF. For the CDR3, the DNA is TGTGCCAGCAGTGGACAGGGGGCGGGCTACACCTTC.

The rearrangement uses TRBV20-1 and TRBJ2-7, with 7 bases that match TRBD1. With 3 bases clipped from V and 0 bases from J, the junction kept 5 bases outside the gene matches. In germline, CDR1 is DFQATT, CDR2 SNEGSKA (reference sequence). The CDR3 is 14 residues long. In DNA, the CDR3 is TGCAGTGCTAGTAAGGGGGCTGGCTCCTACGAGCAGTACTTC. It translates to CSASKGAGSYEQYF.

The J gene is TRBJ1-2, the V gene TRBV6-4; no clear D gene. V was cut by 3 bases and J by 8 bases, with 16 bases left in between. The V gene's germline CDR1 is MRHNA and CDR2 SNTAGT. This CDR3 comprises 14 residues. CDR3 sequence (DNA): TGTGCCAGCAGTGAGGCAGTTTCGTCTAGGGGCTACACCTTC. Protein sequence: CASSEAVSSRGYTF.

The sample holds one count of this clone. The chain employs TRBV10-3 and TRBJ2-2; D possibly corresponds to TRBD1 (6 bases). V was pared by 5 bases and J by 1 base, with 11 bases between. Per the germline V gene, CDR1 is ENHRY and CDR2 is SYGVKD. The CDR3 is 15 residues long. CDR3 coding DNA: TGTGCCATCAGTACAGGGCGAGGGAACACCGGGGAGCTGTTTTTT. As protein: CAISTGRGNTGELFF.

The DNA of the CDR3 is TGTGCCACGGGAAGACAACAGGGCGCCGGGTATGGCTACACCTTC. This encodes CATGRQQGAGYGYTF. The rearrangement links TRBV19 to TRBJ1-2, with D possibly matching TRBD1 (6 bases). The V end lost 10 bases, the J end lost 5 bases, and 23 bases lay between the germline ends. CDR1 and CDR2 (germline): LNHDA, SQIVND (reference sequence). The CDR3 loop spans 15 amino acids. Full variable domain (missing parts from reference TRBV19 and TRBJ1-2): DGGITQSPKYLFRKEGQNVTLSCEQNLNHDAMYWYRQDPGQGLRLIYYSQIVNDFQKGDIAEGYSVSREKKESFPLTVTSAQKNPTAFYLCATGRQQGAGYGYTFGSGTRLTVV.

The chain recombines TRBV19 with TRBJ2-1; possibly TRBD2 for D (5 bases). From germline, CDR1 is LNHDA and CDR2 SQIVND (reference sequence). The CDR3 is 14 amino acids. The V and J ends lost 5 bases and 7 bases respectively, with 15 bases between them. The CDR3 loop reads CASSSQDSANEQFF. Here the CDR3 DNA reads TGTGCCAGTAGTTCTCAGGATAGCGCGAATGAGCAGTTCTTC.

This clone was picked up one time. CDR3 nucleotide sequence: TGTGCCAGCAGTCCTCGACGGGACAGGGGCTACGAGCAGTACTTC. This gives the protein CASSPRRDRGYEQYF. The chain employs TRBV6-5 and TRBJ2-7; 10 bases agree with TRBD1. Germline trimming cut 5 bases from V and 3 bases from J; bases unmatched to any gene: 7. Looked up from germline, CDR1 is MNHEY and CDR2 is SVGAGI. The CDR3 has 15 amino acids.

The chain has TRBV10-3 and TRBJ1-2; 7 bases are shared with TRBD1. Looked up from germline, CDR1 is ENHRY and CDR2 is SYGVKD. This CDR3 has 14 amino acids. Germline trimming cut 11 bases from V and 1 base from J; bases unmatched to any gene: 10. CDR3 sequence: CASWTQGDNYGYTF. The CDR3 DNA reads as TGTGCCTCTTGGACCCAGGGGGATAACTATGGCTACACCTTC.

The chain recombines TRBV3-1 (or the pseudogene TRBV3-2) with TRBJ1-1; D gene ambiguous. Germline V CDR1 and CDR2: LGHDT, YNNKEL (reference sequence). The CDR3 is 15 amino acids. Trimming took 4 bases from V and 0 from J, leaving 12 bases between them. CDR3 sequence: CASSLWAAMNTEAFF. Here the CDR3 DNA reads TGTGCCAGCAGCCTCTGGGCCGCAATGAACACTGAAGCTTTCTTT.

The chain has TRBV6-2 or TRBV6-3 and TRBJ1-2, with D perhaps TRBD1 (6 bases). CDR1 MNHEY and CDR2 SVGEGT come from the germline V gene. The V gene lost 6 bases and the J gene lost 2 bases, with 16 bases spanning the gap. There are 15 residues in the CDR3. CDR3 nucleotide sequence: TGTGCCAGCAGCAGAGATAGGACAGCGAACTATGGCTACACCTTC. Encoded protein: CASSRDRTANYGYTF.

The V gene is TRBV12-3 or TRBV12-4, the J gene TRBJ2-3; D call uncertain. V shed 4 bases and J shed 14 bases, with 7 bases lying between them. CDR3 length: 9 residues. The CDR3 sequence: CASSSQRYF. The CDR3 DNA is TGTGCCAGCAGTTCACAACGGTATTTT.

The V and J genes are TRBV7-2 and TRBJ1-1; 7 bases are shared with TRBD1. The V segment lost 5 bases and the J segment 10 bases; nucleotides outside the gene matches: 19. Germline V CDR1 and CDR2: SGHTA, FQGNSA. The CDR3 is made up of 16 amino acids. The DNA of the CDR3 is TGTGCCAGCAGCCAAACTTACCTTACAGGGGCGGGGCGAGCTTTCTTT. This encodes CASSQTYLTGAGRAFF.

The V and J genes are TRBV18 and TRBJ1-2, with D uncertain. Germline V gene lookup returns CDR1 KGHSH and CDR2 LQKENI. Trimming took off 2 bases at V and 6 bases at J, with 19 bases between the two ends. The CDR3 totals 16 residues. CDR3 DNA: TGTGCCAGCTCACCAAAGGTTTATGGTCCTCAGGATGGCTACACCTTC. This sequence encodes CASSPKVYGPQDGYTF. Full variable domain (rest looked up from reference TRBV18 and TRBJ1-2): NAGVMQNPRHLVRRRGQEARLRCSPMKGHSHVYWYRQLPEEGLKFMVYLQKENIIDESGMPKERFSAEFPKEGPSILRIQQVVRGDSAAYFCASSPKVYGPQDGYTFGSGTRLTVV.

The DNA of the CDR3 is TGTGCCACCTTAAGGGGGAAGAATTCACCCCTCCACTTT. Translation gives CATLRGKNSPLHF. The chain is built from TRBV6-5 and TRBJ1-6, with a possible D match to TRBD1 (6 bases). The germline V and J ends were trimmed by 10 bases and 7 bases, with 14 bases remaining between them. Germline CDR1 reads MNHEY; CDR2 reads SVGAGI. The length of the CDR3 is 13 residues.

The J gene is TRBJ2-3, the V gene TRBV3-1 (or the pseudogene TRBV3-2), with 10 bases fitting TRBD2. The CDR3 consists of 16 residues. The V segment lost 8 bases and the J segment 4 bases; nucleotides outside the gene matches: 12. Germline lookup yields CDR1 LGHDT and CDR2 YNNKEL (reference sequence). The CDR3 nucleotides are TGTGCCAGCCAAATCGGGACTAGCGTTTTGGCAGATACGCAGTATTTT. Translation: CASQIGTSVLADTQYF.

The chain has TRBV14 and TRBJ2-7, with D perhaps matching TRBD1 (6 bases). Trimming took off 0 bases at V and 2 bases at J, with 14 bases between the two ends. The germline V gene has CDR1 SGHDN and CDR2 FVKESK. The CDR3 runs to 16 residues. CDR3 DNA sequence: TGTGCCAGCAGCCAAGATGTCGGCAGGGGAACCTACGAGCAGTACTTC. Protein: CASSQDVGRGTYEQYF.

The CDR3 loop is CASSIYEGSNTEAFF. The DNA of the CDR3 is TGTGCCAGTAGTATCTATGAGGGATCGAACACTGAAGCTTTCTTT. The rearrangement uses TRBV19 and TRBJ1-1, with D unresolved. Trimming pared 3 bases from V and 1 base from J, leaving 12 bases between. CDR3 length: 15 residues. In germline, CDR1 is LNHDA, CDR2 SQIVND (reference sequence).

The rearrangement joins TRBV18 to TRBJ1-1; tentatively, D is TRBD1 (6 bases). Trimming took off 3 bases at V and 5 bases at J, with 13 bases between the two ends. Germline CDR1 is KGHSH and CDR2 is LQKENI. This CDR3 contains 14 residues. CDR3 loop: CASSPRHRDTEAFF. In DNA form, the CDR3 reads TGTGCCAGCTCACCCCGCCACAGGGATACTGAAGCTTTCTTT.

V usage is TRBV7-2 and J usage is TRBJ2-5, with 11 bases aligning to TRBD2. This CDR3 spans 15 amino acids. V gave up 3 bases and J gave up 1 base; unmatched junction bases: 1. Germline V gene data show CDR1 as SGHTA and CDR2 as FQGNSA. The CDR3 region is CASSFSGGVQETQYF. As DNA, the CDR3 is TGTGCCAGCAGCTTTAGCGGGGGGGTCCAAGAGACCCAGTACTTC. Complete variable domain (other parts from reference TRBV7-2 and TRBJ2-5): GAGVSQSPSNKVTEKGKDVELRCDPISGHTALYWYRQSLGQGLEFLIYFQGNSAPDKSGLPSDRFSAERTGGSVSTLTIQRTQQEDSAVYLCASSFSGGVQETQYFGPGTRLLVL.

The chain is built from TRBV10-3 and TRBJ2-7; 13 bases line up with TRBD2. The CDR3 runs to 15 residues. V lost 10 bases to trimming and J lost 5 bases; unmatched junction nucleotides: 11. CDR1 ENHRY and CDR2 SYGVKD come from the germline V gene. The DNA of the CDR3 is TGTGCCACGGTTCGTACCGGGACTAGCGGGGACGAGCAGTACTTC. Its protein is CATVRTGTSGDEQYF.

The chain employs TRBV6-2 or TRBV6-3 and TRBJ2-7, with D perhaps matching TRBD2 (6 bases). Germline V gene data show CDR1 as MNHEY and CDR2 as SVGEGT. This CDR3 region has 15 residues. Trimming shortened V by 6 bases and J by 2 bases, and 17 bases separated the two germline ends. CDR3 DNA sequence: TGTGCCAGCAGCCAGGACGGGGGTTGGACCTACGAGCAGTACTTC. Residues: CASSQDGGWTYEQYF.

This chain connects TRBV6-6 to TRBJ1-3; D remains ambiguous. V was clipped by 10 bases and J by 0 bases, with 10 bases between them. Germline V gene lookup returns CDR1 MNHNY and CDR2 SVGAGI (reference sequence). The CDR3 sequence is 13 residues long. CDR3 nucleotide sequence: TGTGCCACCTTCCAGGTCTCTGGAAACACCATATATTTT. Its protein product is CATFQVSGNTIYF.

The chain has TRBV9 and TRBJ1-6, with a tentative D call TRBD1 (6 bases). CDR1 is SGDLS, CDR2 YYNGEE, per germline. V was clipped by 0 bases and J by 8 bases, with 15 bases between them. This CDR3 has 16 residues. CDR3 in DNA: TGTGCCAGCAGCGTAGCCCTTTGGGACACCGATTCACCCCTCCACTTT. Amino acid sequence: CASSVALWDTDSPLHF.

This chain connects TRBV7-2 to TRBJ1-6, with TRBD1 matching over 7 bases. CDR1 and CDR2 from the germline V gene are SGHTA and FQGNSA. V dropped 1 base and J dropped 7; count of bases not matched to a gene: 4. The CDR3 extends over 15 amino acids. The CDR3 nucleotides are TGTGCCAGCAGCTTAGGGCAACAGGGGAATTCACCCCTCCACTTT. Protein product: CASSLGQQGNSPLHF. The complete variable domain, with remaining parts taken from reference TRBV7-2 and TRBJ1-6, reads GAGVSQSPSNKVTEKGKDVELRCDPISGHTALYWYRQSLGQGLEFLIYFQGNSAPDKSGLPSDRFSAERTGGSVSTLTIQRTQQEDSAVYLCASSLGQQGNSPLHFGNGTRLTVT.

This chain connects TRBV18 to TRBJ1-2; unclear D gene. CDR3 length: 11 residues. Trimming removed 8 bases at V and 7 bases at J, with 11 bases between. CDR1 KGHSH and CDR2 LQKENI come from the germline V gene. In DNA, the CDR3 is TGTGCCAGCACCGAACCGGGTGGCTACACCTTC. It yields the protein CASTEPGGYTF.

This clone was counted a single time. The chain is built from TRBV2 and TRBJ1-2, with 7 bases lining up with TRBD1. V gave up 7 bases and J gave up 4 bases; unmatched junction bases: 6. CDR1 and CDR2 (germline): SNHLY, FYNNEI. The CDR3 covers 13 residues. This chain's CDR3 is CASIPSGGYGYTF. CDR3 in DNA: TGTGCCAGCATTCCCTCAGGGGGCTATGGCTACACCTTC. The full variable domain, rest sourced from reference TRBV2 and TRBJ1-2, is EPEVTQTPSHQVTQMGQEVILRCVPISNHLYFYWYRQILGQKVEFLVSFYNNEISEKSEIFDDQFSVERPDGSNFTLKIRSTKLEDSAMYFCASIPSGGYGYTFGSGTRLTVV.

This chain joins TRBV6-5 and TRBJ1-5, with 8 bases aligning to TRBD1. The J segment lost 6 bases and the V segment lost 7 bases, leaving 8 bases of the junction unmatched. The CDR3 contains 14 residues. Germline CDR1 MNHEY, CDR2 SVGAGI. CDR3 bases: TGTGCCAGCATGACAGGGGCCCAGGGTCAGCCCCAGCATTTT. Amino acid sequence: CASMTGAQGQPQHF.